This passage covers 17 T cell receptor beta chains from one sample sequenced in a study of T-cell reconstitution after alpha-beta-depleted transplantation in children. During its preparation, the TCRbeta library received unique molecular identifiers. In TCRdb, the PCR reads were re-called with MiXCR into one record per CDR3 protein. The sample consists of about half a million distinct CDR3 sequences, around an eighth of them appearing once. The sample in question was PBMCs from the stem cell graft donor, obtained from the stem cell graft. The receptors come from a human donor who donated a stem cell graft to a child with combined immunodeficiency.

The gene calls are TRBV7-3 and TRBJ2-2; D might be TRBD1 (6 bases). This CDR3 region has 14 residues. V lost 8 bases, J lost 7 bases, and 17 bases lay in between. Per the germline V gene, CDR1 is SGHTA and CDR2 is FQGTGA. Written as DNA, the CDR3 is TGTGCCAGCTCGAGGCTGGGGGCAAGCGGGGAGCTGTTTTTT. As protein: CASSRLGASGELFF.

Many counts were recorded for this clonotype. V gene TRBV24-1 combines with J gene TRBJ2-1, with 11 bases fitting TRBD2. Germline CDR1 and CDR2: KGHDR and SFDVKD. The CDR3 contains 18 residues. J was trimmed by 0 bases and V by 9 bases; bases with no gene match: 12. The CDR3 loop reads CATVGTSGSGSSYNEQFF. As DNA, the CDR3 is TGTGCCACCGTCGGGACTAGCGGCAGTGGGAGCTCCTACAATGAGCAGTTCTTC.

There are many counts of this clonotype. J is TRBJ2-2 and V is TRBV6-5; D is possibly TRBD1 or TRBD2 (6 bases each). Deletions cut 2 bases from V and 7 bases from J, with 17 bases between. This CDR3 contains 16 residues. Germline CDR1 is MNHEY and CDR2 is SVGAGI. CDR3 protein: CASSYGPGATGGELFF. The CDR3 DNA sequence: TGTGCCAGCAGTTACGGACCGGGGGCCACTGGCGGGGAGCTGTTTTTT.

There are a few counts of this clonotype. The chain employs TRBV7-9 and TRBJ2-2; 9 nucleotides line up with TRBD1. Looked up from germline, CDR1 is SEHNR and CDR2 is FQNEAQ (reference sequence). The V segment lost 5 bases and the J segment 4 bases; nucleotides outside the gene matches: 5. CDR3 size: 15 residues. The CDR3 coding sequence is TGTGCCAGCAGCGCGACAGGGGGTGGCACCGGGGAGCTGTTTTTT. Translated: CASSATGGGTGELFF.

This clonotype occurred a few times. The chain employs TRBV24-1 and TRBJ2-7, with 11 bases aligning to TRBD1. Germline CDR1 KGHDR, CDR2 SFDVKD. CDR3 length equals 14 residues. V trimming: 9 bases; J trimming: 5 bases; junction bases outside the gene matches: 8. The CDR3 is CATQRTGGLDEQYF. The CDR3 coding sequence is TGTGCCACCCAAAGGACAGGGGGCTTGGACGAGCAGTACTTC.

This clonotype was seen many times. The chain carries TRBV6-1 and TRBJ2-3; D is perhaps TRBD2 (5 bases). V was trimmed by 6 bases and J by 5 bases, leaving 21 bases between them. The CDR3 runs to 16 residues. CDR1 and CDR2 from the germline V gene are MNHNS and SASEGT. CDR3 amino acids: CASSPLPGIREDTQYF. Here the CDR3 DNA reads TGTGCCAGCAGCCCCCTCCCGGGGATCCGCGAAGATACGCAGTATTTT.

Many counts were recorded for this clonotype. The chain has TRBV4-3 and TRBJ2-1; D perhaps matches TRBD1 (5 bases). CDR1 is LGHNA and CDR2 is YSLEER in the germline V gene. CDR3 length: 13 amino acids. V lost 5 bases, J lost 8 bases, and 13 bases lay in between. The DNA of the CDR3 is TGCGCCAGCAGCATTCAGGGTAACTATGAGCAGTTCTTC. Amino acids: CASSIQGNYEQFF.

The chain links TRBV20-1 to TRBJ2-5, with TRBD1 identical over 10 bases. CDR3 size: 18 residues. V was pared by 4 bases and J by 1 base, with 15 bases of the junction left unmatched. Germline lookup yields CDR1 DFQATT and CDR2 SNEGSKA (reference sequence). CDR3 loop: CSANGDRGMFYPQETQYF. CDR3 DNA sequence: TGCAGTGCTAATGGGGACAGGGGAATGTTTTATCCCCAAGAGACCCAGTACTTC.

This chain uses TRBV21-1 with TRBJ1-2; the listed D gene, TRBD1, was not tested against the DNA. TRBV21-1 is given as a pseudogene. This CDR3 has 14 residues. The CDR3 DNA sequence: TGTGCCAGCAGCAAAGGTTCGGGGGGCGATGGCTACACCTTC. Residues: CASSKGSGGDGYTF.

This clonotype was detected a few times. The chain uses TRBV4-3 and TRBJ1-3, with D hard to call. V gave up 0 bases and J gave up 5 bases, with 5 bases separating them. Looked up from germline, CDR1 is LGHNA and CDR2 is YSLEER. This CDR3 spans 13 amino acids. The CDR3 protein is CASSQDGRNTIYF. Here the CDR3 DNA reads TGCGCCAGCAGCCAAGATGGTAGAAACACCATATATTTT.

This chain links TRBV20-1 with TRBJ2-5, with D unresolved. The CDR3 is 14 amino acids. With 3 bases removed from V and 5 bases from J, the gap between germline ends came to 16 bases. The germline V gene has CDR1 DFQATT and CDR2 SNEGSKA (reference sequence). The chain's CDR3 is CSARRLDPIETQYF. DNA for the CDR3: TGCAGTGCTAGGAGGCTCGACCCTATCGAGACCCAGTACTTC.

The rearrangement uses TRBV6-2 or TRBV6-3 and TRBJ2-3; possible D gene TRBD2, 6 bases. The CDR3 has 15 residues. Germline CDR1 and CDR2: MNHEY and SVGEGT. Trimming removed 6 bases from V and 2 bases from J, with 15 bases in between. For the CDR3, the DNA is TGTGCCAGCAGCTCCGCAGGGAGGCACACAGATACGCAGTATTTT. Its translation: CASSSAGRHTDTQYF.

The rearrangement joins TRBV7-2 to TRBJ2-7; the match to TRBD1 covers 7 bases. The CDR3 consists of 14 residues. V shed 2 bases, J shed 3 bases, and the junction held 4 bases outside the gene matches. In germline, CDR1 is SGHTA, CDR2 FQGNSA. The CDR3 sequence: CASSLWDSLYEQYF. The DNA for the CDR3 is TGTGCCAGCAGCTTATGGGACAGTCTCTACGAGCAGTACTTC.

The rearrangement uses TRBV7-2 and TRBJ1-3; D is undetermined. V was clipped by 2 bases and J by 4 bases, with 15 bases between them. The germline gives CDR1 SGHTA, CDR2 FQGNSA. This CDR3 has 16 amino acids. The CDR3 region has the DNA TGTGCCAGCAGCTTAAACGGTGGAACTGCGGGAAACACCATATATTTT. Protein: CASSLNGGTAGNTIYF.

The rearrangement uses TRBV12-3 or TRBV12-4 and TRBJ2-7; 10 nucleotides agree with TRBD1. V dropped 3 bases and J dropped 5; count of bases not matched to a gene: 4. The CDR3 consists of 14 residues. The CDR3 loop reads CASSFRQGADEQYF. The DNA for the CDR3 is TGTGCCAGCAGTTTTCGACAGGGGGCGGACGAGCAGTACTTC.

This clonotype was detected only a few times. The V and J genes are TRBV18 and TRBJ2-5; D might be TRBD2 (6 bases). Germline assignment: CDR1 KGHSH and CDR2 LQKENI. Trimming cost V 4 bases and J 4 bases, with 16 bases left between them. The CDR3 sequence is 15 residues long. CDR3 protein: CASSRLTRTRETQYF. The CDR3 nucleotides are TGTGCCAGCTCACGGCTGACTAGAACCAGAGAGACCCAGTACTTC.

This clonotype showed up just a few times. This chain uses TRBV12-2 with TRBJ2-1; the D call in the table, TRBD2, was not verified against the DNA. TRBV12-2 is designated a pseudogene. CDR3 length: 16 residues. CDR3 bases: TGTGCAAGTCGCTTAGCGGGGGGCGGGAGGTACAATGAGCAGTTCTTC. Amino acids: CASRLAGGGRYNEQFF.